This is a list of T cell receptor beta chains from one sample in a study of blood T cell repertoires in COVID-19. Profiling relied on immunoSEQ multiplex PCR, and the TCRdb table lists in-frame clones only, not all of them. The sample includes around 130,000 clones, about 89% of them seen just once. Material: peripheral blood. These receptors all come from a man over 45 with active or convalescent COVID-19. Each CDR3 is given with its conserved first and last residue. D genes are given only for firm matches. Clone size is stated in some rows and not others, as once, few, many or a class when expanded.

CDR3nt: TGTGCCAGTAGTAGCCGGGACAGAGGGACAGATACGCAGTATTTT
CDR3aa: CASSSRDRGTDTQYF
len: 15
d_gene: TRBD1
abundance: -
v_gene: TRBV19
j_gene: TRBJ2-3

CDR3nt: TGTGCCAGCAGCTCACCTCCTTTCGGCAGGGTAAGCGAGCAGTACTTC
CDR3aa: CASSSPPFGRVSEQYF
len: 16
d_gene: -
abundance: -
v_gene: TRBV7-2
j_gene: TRBJ2-7

CDR3nt: TGCAGCGCCAGAGGAACAGGGAGTAGCTCCTACGAGCAGTACTTC
CDR3aa: CSARGTGSSSYEQYF
len: 15
d_gene: -
abundance: -
v_gene: TRBV29-1
j_gene: TRBJ2-7

CDR3nt: TGTGCCAGCAGCTTGCCGGGGGGGGATAACAATGAGCAGTTCTTC
CDR3aa: CASSLPGGDNNEQFF
len: 15
d_gene: TRBD2
abundance: -
v_gene: TRBV5-4
j_gene: TRBJ2-1

CDR3nt: TGTGCCAGCAGCTTAAAGGGACAGACCGAGCAGTACTTC
CDR3aa: CASSLKGQTEQYF
len: 13
d_gene: TRBD1
abundance: once
v_gene: TRBV7-9
j_gene: TRBJ2-7

CDR3nt: TGTGCCAGCAGCTTAGCCCCGCGGGGGGGGGCAGATACGCAGTATTTT
CDR3aa: CASSLAPRGGADTQYF
len: 16
d_gene: TRBD2
abundance: -
v_gene: TRBV7-2
j_gene: TRBJ2-3

CDR3nt: TGTGCCAGCAGGGGAACCGGGACAGGGTCTCCAGATACGCAGTATTTT
CDR3aa: CASRGTGTGSPDTQYF
len: 16
d_gene: TRBD1
abundance: -
v_gene: TRBV2
j_gene: TRBJ2-3

CDR3nt: TGTGCCAGCAGTGAACAGGGCAGGGAGCTGTTTTTT
CDR3aa: CASSEQGRELFF
len: 12
d_gene: -
abundance: -
v_gene: TRBV2
j_gene: TRBJ2-2

CDR3nt: TGTGCCAGCAGCCAAGATTCCGATGTTCTAGCGGATTTACAAGAGACCCAGTACTTC
CDR3aa: CASSQDSDVLADLQETQYF
len: 19
d_gene: TRBD2
abundance: -
v_gene: TRBV3-1/TRBV3-2
j_gene: TRBJ2-5

CDR3nt: TGTGCCAGTACAGGGGGCTCCTACAATGAGCAGTTCTTC
CDR3aa: CASTGGSYNEQFF
len: 13
d_gene: TRBD1
abundance: -
v_gene: TRBV19
j_gene: TRBJ2-1

CDR3nt: TGTGCCAGTAGTATCCCAAGCGGACCCAACACTGAAGCTTTCTTT
CDR3aa: CASSIPSGPNTEAFF
len: 15
d_gene: -
abundance: -
v_gene: TRBV19
j_gene: TRBJ1-1

CDR3nt: TGTGCCAGCAGTGAGAGACAGGGGTATGGCTACACCTTC
CDR3aa: CASSERQGYGYTF
len: 13
d_gene: TRBD1
abundance: few
v_gene: TRBV6-1
j_gene: TRBJ1-2

CDR3nt: TGTGCCAGCAGTTACAGAGAAAAACTGTTTTTT
CDR3aa: CASSYREKLFF
len: 11
d_gene: -
abundance: once
v_gene: TRBV12-3/TRBV12-4
j_gene: TRBJ1-4

CDR3nt: TGTGCCAGTAGTCCTCCGACAGGGGCTATGAACACTGAAGCTTTCTTT
CDR3aa: CASSPPTGAMNTEAFF
len: 16
d_gene: TRBD1
abundance: -
v_gene: TRBV19
j_gene: TRBJ1-1

CDR3nt: TGTGCCAGCAGTGAAAGGGCAGGGCACAATTTCCTTAATCAGCCCCAGCATTTT
CDR3aa: CASSERAGHNFLNQPQHF
len: 18
d_gene: -
abundance: once
v_gene: TRBV6-1
j_gene: TRBJ1-5

CDR3nt: TGTGCCACCAGTGACCACGGGACAGGGGGTCCCTACGAGCAGTACTTC
CDR3aa: CATSDHGTGGPYEQYF
len: 16
d_gene: TRBD1
abundance: -
v_gene: TRBV24-1
j_gene: TRBJ2-7

CDR3nt: TGTGCCAGCAGCTTCACGGGGGGGCCAATAGATACGCAGTATTTT
CDR3aa: CASSFTGGPIDTQYF
len: 15
d_gene: TRBD2
abundance: -
v_gene: TRBV7-2
j_gene: TRBJ2-3

CDR3nt: TGTGCCAGCAGTCTACCCCGAGATACGCAGTATTTT
CDR3aa: CASSLPRDTQYF
len: 12
d_gene: -
abundance: -
v_gene: TRBV6-5
j_gene: TRBJ2-3

CDR3nt: TGTGCCAGCAGTCGAAGCGGGAGCTCCTACAATGAGCAGTTCTTC
CDR3aa: CASSRSGSSYNEQFF
len: 15
d_gene: TRBD2
abundance: -
v_gene: TRBV2
j_gene: TRBJ2-1

CDR3nt: TGTGCCAGCACCTACTCTGGAAACACCATATATTTT
CDR3aa: CASTYSGNTIYF
len: 12
d_gene: -
abundance: few
v_gene: TRBV6-5
j_gene: TRBJ1-3

CDR3nt: TGTGCCAGCAGCCCAGACCAACAGGGAACGACGTACTTC
CDR3aa: CASSPDQQGTTYF
len: 13
d_gene: -
abundance: -
v_gene: TRBV9
j_gene: TRBJ2-7

CDR3nt: TGTGCCGGAAACCAGACTGTCTACAATGAGCAGTTCTTC
CDR3aa: CAGNQTVYNEQFF
len: 13
d_gene: -
abundance: -
v_gene: TRBV21-1
j_gene: TRBJ2-1

CDR3nt: TGTGCATCGGAACTAGCGGGAGGTAGAGATACGCAGTATTTT
CDR3aa: CASELAGGRDTQYF
len: 14
d_gene: TRBD2
abundance: few
v_gene: TRBV28
j_gene: TRBJ2-3

CDR3nt: TGTGCCAGCAGCTTAGTTATAAACACTGAAGCTTTCTTT
CDR3aa: CASSLVINTEAFF
len: 13
d_gene: -
abundance: -
v_gene: TRBV7-2
j_gene: TRBJ1-1

CDR3nt: TGTGCCAGTAATCCGGGACAGGGGGCCGGCGGGGAGCTGTTTTTT
CDR3aa: CASNPGQGAGGELFF
len: 15
d_gene: TRBD1
abundance: -
v_gene: TRBV19
j_gene: TRBJ2-2

CDR3nt: TGCGCCAGCAGCCCGGCGGACTGGCCGAACACTGAAGCTTTCTTT
CDR3aa: CASSPADWPNTEAFF
len: 15
d_gene: -
abundance: -
v_gene: TRBV5-1
j_gene: TRBJ1-1

CDR3nt: TGTGCCAGCAGCTATGTGACAGGAGGGAACACTGAAGCTTTCTTT
CDR3aa: CASSYVTGGNTEAFF
len: 15
d_gene: -
abundance: -
v_gene: TRBV13
j_gene: TRBJ1-1

CDR3nt: TGCGCCAGCAGCCAAGTCTTGACAGGGGGTGGCAATCAGCCCCAGCATTTT
CDR3aa: CASSQVLTGGGNQPQHF
len: 17
d_gene: TRBD1
abundance: few
v_gene: TRBV4-1
j_gene: TRBJ1-5

CDR3nt: TGTGCCAGCAGACCCGGGACTAGCGGATACAATGAGCAGTTCTTC
CDR3aa: CASRPGTSGYNEQFF
len: 15
d_gene: TRBD2
abundance: -
v_gene: TRBV2
j_gene: TRBJ2-1

CDR3nt: TGTGCCAGCAGCCTCGCGGCAGTTACCACCTACGAGCAGTACTTC
CDR3aa: CASSLAAVTTYEQYF
len: 15
d_gene: -
abundance: -
v_gene: TRBV7-6
j_gene: TRBJ2-7

CDR3nt: TGCGCCAGCAGCCAAGATTTGGAGGGGCCGGAGCTGTTTTTT
CDR3aa: CASSQDLEGPELFF
len: 14
d_gene: -
abundance: -
v_gene: TRBV4-3
j_gene: TRBJ2-2

CDR3nt: TGTGCCAGCAGCGTAGGGGTCAGGGAAGAGACCCAGTACTTC
CDR3aa: CASSVGVREETQYF
len: 14
d_gene: -
abundance: -
v_gene: TRBV9
j_gene: TRBJ2-5

CDR3nt: TGTGCCAGCAGTTTATCGTCCCCACACGGGGCCTACGAGCAGTACTTC
CDR3aa: CASSLSSPHGAYEQYF
len: 16
d_gene: -
abundance: -
v_gene: TRBV27
j_gene: TRBJ2-7

CDR3nt: TGTGCCAGTAGTATCGGAGGGGTGGACACCGGGGAGCTGTTTTTT
CDR3aa: CASSIGGVDTGELFF
len: 15
d_gene: -
abundance: -
v_gene: TRBV19
j_gene: TRBJ2-2

CDR3nt: TGTGCCAGCAGCCAAGATACCAGTGAGGGTTCACCCCTCCACTTT
CDR3aa: CASSQDTSEGSPLHF
len: 15
d_gene: -
abundance: once
v_gene: TRBV3-1/TRBV3-2
j_gene: TRBJ1-6

CDR3nt: TGTGCCAGCAGCGTAGGAAAGGGCCGGGACACCGACAATGAGCAGTTCTTC
CDR3aa: CASSVGKGRDTDNEQFF
len: 17
d_gene: -
abundance: -
v_gene: TRBV9
j_gene: TRBJ2-1

CDR3nt: TGTGCCAGCAGCTCCGGGACTAGACACAATGAGCAGTTCTTC
CDR3aa: CASSSGTRHNEQFF
len: 14
d_gene: TRBD2
abundance: -
v_gene: TRBV28
j_gene: TRBJ2-1

CDR3nt: TGTGCCATCCGGGAGGACAGGGGATACGAGCAGTACTTC
CDR3aa: CAIREDRGYEQYF
len: 13
d_gene: TRBD1
abundance: few
v_gene: TRBV10-3
j_gene: TRBJ2-7

CDR3nt: TGTGCCAGCAGCTTGATCGGGAGGGGACCCTACAATGAGCAGTTCTTC
CDR3aa: CASSLIGRGPYNEQFF
len: 16
d_gene: TRBD2
abundance: -
v_gene: TRBV7-6
j_gene: TRBJ2-1

CDR3nt: TGTGCCAGCAGCTTGGGGGTGTTCGGGGGCCAAGAGACCCAGTACTTC
CDR3aa: CASSLGVFGGQETQYF
len: 16
d_gene: -
abundance: -
v_gene: TRBV5-4
j_gene: TRBJ2-5

CDR3nt: TGTGCCAGCAGCCTAAGCGGGAGGGCGAACACCGGGGAGCTGTTTTTT
CDR3aa: CASSLSGRANTGELFF
len: 16
d_gene: TRBD2
abundance: -
v_gene: TRBV7-9
j_gene: TRBJ2-2

CDR3nt: TGTGCCAGCAGCGGAGGGGGCGCATATCAAGAGACCCAGTACTTC
CDR3aa: CASSGGGAYQETQYF
len: 15
d_gene: -
abundance: once
v_gene: TRBV6-5
j_gene: TRBJ2-5

CDR3nt: TGTGCCAGCAGCCTAACACCCTCGGGACAGGGAGAGACCCAGTACTTC
CDR3aa: CASSLTPSGQGETQYF
len: 16
d_gene: TRBD1
abundance: -
v_gene: TRBV11-2
j_gene: TRBJ2-5

CDR3nt: TGTGCCAGCAGCTTAAATTTGGGACTAGCGACGCAGTATTTT
CDR3aa: CASSLNLGLATQYF
len: 14
d_gene: TRBD2
abundance: -
v_gene: TRBV11-2
j_gene: TRBJ2-3

CDR3nt: TGCGCCAGCAGCCAACAACAGGGGGTCACCGGGGAGCTGTTTTTT
CDR3aa: CASSQQQGVTGELFF
len: 15
d_gene: TRBD1
abundance: once
v_gene: TRBV4-1
j_gene: TRBJ2-2

CDR3nt: TGTGCCAGCAGTTACGAGGGGGTCGGCACTGAAGCTTTCTTT
CDR3aa: CASSYEGVGTEAFF
len: 14
d_gene: -
abundance: -
v_gene: TRBV6-5
j_gene: TRBJ1-1

CDR3nt: TGCGCCAGCAGCACCCTGGGGGCTGACTATGGCTACACCTTC
CDR3aa: CASSTLGADYGYTF
len: 14
d_gene: -
abundance: -
v_gene: TRBV5-1
j_gene: TRBJ1-2